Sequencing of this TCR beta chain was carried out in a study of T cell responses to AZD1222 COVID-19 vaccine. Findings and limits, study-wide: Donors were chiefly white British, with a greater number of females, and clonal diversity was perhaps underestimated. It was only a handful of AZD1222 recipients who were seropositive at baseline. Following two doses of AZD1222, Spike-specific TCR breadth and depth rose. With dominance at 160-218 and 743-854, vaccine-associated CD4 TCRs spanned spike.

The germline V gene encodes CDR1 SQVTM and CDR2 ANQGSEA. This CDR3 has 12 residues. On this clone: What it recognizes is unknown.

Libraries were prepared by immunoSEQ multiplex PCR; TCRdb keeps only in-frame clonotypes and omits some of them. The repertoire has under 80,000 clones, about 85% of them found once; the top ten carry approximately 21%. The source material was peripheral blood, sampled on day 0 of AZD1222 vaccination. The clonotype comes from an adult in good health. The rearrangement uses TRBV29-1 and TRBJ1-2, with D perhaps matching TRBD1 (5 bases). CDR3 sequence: CSGTDPNYGYTF. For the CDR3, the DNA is TGCAGTGGGACGGACCCTAACTATGGCTACACCTTC.